This TCR beta chain was recovered during a study of cytomegalovirus exposure and HLA in healthy donors. This PCR relied on a set of 60 Vbeta primers and 13 Jbeta primers. Here immunoSEQ multiplex PCR was the method, and the copy in TCRdb shows in-frame clones only, minus some. This table holds roughly 160,000 clones, roughly 80% found once. Germline trimming cut 2 bases from V and 2 bases from J; bases unmatched to any gene: 5. The CDR3 has 15 amino acids. Looked up from germline, CDR1 is LNHDA and CDR2 is SQIVND (reference sequence). The V gene is TRBV19, the J gene TRBJ2-7; 8 bases are a match to TRBD1. The clonotype originates from a woman aged 25 to 39 in good health and CMV-seropositive. What was sequenced was PBMCs. The CDR3 sequence: CASSINGQGAYEQYF. As DNA, the CDR3 is TGTGCCAGTAGTATAAACGGACAGGGTGCCTACGAGCAGTACTTC.